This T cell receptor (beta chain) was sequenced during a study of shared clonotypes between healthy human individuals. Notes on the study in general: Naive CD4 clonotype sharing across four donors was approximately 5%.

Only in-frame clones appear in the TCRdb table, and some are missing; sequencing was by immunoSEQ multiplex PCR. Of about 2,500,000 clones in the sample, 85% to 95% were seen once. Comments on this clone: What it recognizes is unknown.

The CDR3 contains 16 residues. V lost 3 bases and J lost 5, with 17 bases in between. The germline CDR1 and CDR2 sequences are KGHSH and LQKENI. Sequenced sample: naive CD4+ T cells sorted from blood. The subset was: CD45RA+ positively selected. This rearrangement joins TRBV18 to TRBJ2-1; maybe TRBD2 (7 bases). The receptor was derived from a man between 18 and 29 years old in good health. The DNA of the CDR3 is TGTGCCAGCTCACCCACAAGGGGGGGATGGGACAATGAGCAGTTCTTC. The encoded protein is CASSPTRGGWDNEQFF.